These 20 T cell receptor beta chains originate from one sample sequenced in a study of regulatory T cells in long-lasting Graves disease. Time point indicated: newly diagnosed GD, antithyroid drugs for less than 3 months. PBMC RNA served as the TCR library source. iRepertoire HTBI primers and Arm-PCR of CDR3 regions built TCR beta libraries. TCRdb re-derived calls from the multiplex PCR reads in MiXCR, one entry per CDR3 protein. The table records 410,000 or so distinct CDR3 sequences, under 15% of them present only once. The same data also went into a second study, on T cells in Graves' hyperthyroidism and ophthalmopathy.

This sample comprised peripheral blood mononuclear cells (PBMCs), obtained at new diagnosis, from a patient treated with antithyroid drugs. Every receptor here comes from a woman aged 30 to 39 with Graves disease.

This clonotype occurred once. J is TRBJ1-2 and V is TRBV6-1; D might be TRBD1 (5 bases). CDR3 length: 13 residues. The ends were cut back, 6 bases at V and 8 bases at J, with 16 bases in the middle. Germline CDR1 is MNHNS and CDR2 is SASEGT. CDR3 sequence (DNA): TGTGCCAGCAGCCGGGGACTCTTGTGGGGCTACACCTTC. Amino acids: CASSRGLLWGYTF.

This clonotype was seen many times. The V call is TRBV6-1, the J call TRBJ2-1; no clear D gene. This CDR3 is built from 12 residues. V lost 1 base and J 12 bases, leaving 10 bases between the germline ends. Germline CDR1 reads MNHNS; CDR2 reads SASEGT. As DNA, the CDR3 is TGTGCCAGCAGTGAAGAATTAGGAAGGCAGTTCTTC. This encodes CASSEELGRQFF.

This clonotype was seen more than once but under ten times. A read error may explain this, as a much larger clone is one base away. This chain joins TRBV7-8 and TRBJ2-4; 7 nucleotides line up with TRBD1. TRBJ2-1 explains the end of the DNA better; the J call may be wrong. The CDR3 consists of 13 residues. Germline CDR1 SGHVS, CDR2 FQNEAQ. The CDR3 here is CASRPTGAREQFF. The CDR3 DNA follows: TGTGCCAGCAGACCCACAGGGGCTAGGGAGCAGTTCTTC.

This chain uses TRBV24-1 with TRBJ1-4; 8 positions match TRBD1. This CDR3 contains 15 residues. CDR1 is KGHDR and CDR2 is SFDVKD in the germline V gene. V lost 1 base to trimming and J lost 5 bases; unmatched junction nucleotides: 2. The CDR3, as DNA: TGTGCCACCAGTGATTTTGGGACAGGAAATGAAAAACTGTTTTTT. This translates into CATSDFGTGNEKLFF.

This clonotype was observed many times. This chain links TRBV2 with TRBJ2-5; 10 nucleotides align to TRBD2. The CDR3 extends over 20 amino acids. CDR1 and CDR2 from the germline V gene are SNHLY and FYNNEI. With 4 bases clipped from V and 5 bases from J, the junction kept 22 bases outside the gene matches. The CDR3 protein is CASSVTASGSGRYHAETQYF. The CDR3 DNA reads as TGTGCCAGCAGTGTAACGGCTAGCGGGAGTGGGCGATACCATGCGGAGACCCAGTACTTC.

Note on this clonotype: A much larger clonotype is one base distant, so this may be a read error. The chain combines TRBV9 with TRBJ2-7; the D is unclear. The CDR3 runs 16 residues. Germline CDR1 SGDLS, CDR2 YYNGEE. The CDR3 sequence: CASCVRSNPFEYEQYF. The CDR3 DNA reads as TGTGCCAGCTGCGTTCGGTCTAACCCTTTTGAATACGAGCAGTACTTC. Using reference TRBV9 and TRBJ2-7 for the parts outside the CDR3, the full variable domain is DSGVTQTPKHLITATGQRVTLRCSPRSGDLSVYWYQQSLDQGLQFLIQYYNGEERAKGNILERFSAQQFPDLHSELNLSSLELGDSALYFCASCVRSNPFEYEQYFGPGTRLTVT.

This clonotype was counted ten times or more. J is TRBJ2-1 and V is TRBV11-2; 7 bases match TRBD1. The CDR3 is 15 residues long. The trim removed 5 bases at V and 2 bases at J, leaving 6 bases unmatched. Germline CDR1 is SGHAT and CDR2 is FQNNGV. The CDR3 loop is CASSQDRVTYNEQFF. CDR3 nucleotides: TGTGCCAGCAGCCAAGACAGGGTCACCTACAATGAGCAGTTCTTC.

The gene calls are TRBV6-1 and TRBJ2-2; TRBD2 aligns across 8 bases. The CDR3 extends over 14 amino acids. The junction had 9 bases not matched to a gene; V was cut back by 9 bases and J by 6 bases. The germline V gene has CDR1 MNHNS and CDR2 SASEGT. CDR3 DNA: TGTGCCAGTAGGACTAGCAGGGTTGCCGGGGAGCTGTTTTTT. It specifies CASRTSRVAGELFF.

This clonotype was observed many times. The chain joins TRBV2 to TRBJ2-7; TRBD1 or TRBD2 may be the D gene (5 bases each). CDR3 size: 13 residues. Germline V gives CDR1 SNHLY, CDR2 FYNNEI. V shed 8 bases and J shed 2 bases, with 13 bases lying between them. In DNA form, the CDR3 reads TGTGCCAGCGGCTGGGACGGACCCTACGAGCAGTACTTC. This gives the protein CASGWDGPYEQYF. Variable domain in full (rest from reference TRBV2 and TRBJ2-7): EPEVTQTPSHQVTQMGQEVILRCVPISNHLYFYWYRQILGQKVEFLVSFYNNEISEKSEIFDDQFSVERPDGSNFTLKIRSTKLEDSAMYFCASGWDGPYEQYFGPGTRLTVT.

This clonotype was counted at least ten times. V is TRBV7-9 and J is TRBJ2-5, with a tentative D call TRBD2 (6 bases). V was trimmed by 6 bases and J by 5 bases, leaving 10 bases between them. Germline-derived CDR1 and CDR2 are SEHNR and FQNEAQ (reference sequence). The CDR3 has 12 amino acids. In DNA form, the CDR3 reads TGTGCCAGCAGGGAGGGGTCGGAGACCCAGTACTTC. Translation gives CASREGSETQYF.

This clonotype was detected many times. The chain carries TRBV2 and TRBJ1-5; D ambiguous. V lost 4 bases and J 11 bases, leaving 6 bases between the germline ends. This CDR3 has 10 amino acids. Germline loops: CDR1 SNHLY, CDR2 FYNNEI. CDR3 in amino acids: CASSGTSQHF. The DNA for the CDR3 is TGTGCCAGCAGTGGGACGTCCCAGCATTTT. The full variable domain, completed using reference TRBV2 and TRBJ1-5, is EPEVTQTPSHQVTQMGQEVILRCVPISNHLYFYWYRQILGQKVEFLVSFYNNEISEKSEIFDDQFSVERPDGSNFTLKIRSTKLEDSAMYFCASSGTSQHFGDGTRLSIL.

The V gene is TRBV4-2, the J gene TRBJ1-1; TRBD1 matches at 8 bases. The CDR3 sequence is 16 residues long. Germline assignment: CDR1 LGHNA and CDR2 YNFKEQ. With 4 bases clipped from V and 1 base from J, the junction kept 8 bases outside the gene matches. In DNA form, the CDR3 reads TGTGCCAGCAGCCTCGGACAGGGATTAGGGAACACTGAAGCTTTCTTT. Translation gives CASSLGQGLGNTEAFF.

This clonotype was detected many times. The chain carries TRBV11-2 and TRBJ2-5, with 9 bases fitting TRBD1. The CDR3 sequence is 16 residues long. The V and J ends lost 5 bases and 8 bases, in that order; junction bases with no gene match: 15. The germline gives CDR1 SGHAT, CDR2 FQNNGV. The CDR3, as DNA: TGTGCCAGCAGCCCAAGCTCTGGACAGGGGCTTTATACCCAGTACTTC. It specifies CASSPSSGQGLYTQYF.

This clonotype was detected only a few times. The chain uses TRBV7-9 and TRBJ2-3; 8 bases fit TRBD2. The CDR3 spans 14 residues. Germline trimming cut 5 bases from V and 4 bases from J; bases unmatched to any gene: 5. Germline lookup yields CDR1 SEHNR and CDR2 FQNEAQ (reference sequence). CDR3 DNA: TGTGCCAGCAGCCGGGGAGCGGGGGCAGATACGCAGTATTTT. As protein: CASSRGAGADTQYF.

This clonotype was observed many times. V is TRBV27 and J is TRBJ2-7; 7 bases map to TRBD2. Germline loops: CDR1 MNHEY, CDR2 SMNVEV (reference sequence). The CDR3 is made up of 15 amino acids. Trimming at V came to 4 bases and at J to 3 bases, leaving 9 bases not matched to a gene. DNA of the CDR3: TGTGCCAGCAGTTCTGTGACTAGCAGATACTACGAGCAGTACTTC. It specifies CASSSVTSRYYEQYF.

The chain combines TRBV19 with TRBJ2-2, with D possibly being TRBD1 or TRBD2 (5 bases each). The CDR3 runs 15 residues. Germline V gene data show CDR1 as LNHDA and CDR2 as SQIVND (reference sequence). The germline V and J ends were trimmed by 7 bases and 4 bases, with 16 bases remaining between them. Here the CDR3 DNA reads TGTGCCAGTATGGGCAGGGCGGCGGGCACCGGGGAGCTGTTTTTT. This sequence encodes CASMGRAAGTGELFF.

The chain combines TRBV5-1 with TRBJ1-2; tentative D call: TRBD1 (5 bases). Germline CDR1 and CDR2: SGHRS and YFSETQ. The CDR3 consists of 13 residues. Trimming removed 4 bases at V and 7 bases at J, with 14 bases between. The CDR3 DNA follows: TGCGCCAGCAGCCCGGAAGGGACTATTGGCTACACCTTC. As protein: CASSPEGTIGYTF.

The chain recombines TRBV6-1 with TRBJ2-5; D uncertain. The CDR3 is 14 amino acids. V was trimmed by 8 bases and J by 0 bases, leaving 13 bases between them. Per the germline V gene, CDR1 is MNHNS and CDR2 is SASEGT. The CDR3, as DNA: TGTGCCAGCGGATTGAATTCGTACCAAGAGACCCAGTACTTC. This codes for CASGLNSYQETQYF.

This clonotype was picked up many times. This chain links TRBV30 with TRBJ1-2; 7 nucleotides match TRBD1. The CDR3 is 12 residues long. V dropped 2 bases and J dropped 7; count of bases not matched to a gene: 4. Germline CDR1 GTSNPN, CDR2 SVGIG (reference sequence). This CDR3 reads CAWSPTGAGYTF. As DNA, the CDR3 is TGTGCCTGGAGTCCAACAGGGGCTGGCTACACCTTC.

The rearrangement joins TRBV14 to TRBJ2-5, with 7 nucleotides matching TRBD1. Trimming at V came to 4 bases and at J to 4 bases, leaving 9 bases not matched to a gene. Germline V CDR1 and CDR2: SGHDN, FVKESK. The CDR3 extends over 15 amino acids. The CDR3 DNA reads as TGTGCCAGCAGCCCCGTGAGGGGGCTCTTAGAGACCCAGTACTTC. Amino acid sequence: CASSPVRGLLETQYF.